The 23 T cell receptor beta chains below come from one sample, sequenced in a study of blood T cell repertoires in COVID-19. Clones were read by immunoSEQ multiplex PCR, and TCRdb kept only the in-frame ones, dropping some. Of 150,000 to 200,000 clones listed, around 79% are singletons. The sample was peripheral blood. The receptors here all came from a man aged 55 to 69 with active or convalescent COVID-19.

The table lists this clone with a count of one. Here the CDR3 reads CASSIAGVGDTQYF. DNA for the CDR3: TGTGCCAGTAGTATAGCCGGGGTGGGAGATACGCAGTATTTT. V and J are TRBV19 and TRBJ2-3, with TRBD2 as a possible D gene (5 bases). V lost 1 base and J lost 5, with 10 bases in between. CDR3 length equals 14 residues. Germline values: CDR1 LNHDA, CDR2 SQIVND (reference sequence).

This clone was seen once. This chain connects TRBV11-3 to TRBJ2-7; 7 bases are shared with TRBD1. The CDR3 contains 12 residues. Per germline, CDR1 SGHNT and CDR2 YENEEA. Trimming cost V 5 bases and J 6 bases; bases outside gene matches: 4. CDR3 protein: CASSPNRGEQYF. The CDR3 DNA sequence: TGTGCCAGCAGCCCTAACAGGGGCGAGCAGTACTTC.

The CDR3, as DNA: TGTGCCAGCAGCTTAGACAGGGCCGGGGAGCAGTTCTTC. It translates to CASSLDRAGEQFF. This chain connects TRBV11-3 to TRBJ2-1; possible D gene TRBD1, 5 bases. Germline V CDR1 and CDR2: SGHNT, YENEEA. This CDR3 spans 13 amino acids. Trimming took off 0 bases at V and 10 bases at J, with 10 bases between the two ends.

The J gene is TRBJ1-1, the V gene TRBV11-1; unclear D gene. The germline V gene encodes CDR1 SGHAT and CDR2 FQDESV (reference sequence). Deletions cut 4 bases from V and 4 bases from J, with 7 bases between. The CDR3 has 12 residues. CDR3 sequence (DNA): TGTGCCAGCAGCTATTCGGGCACTGAAGCTTTCTTT. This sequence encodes CASSYSGTEAFF.

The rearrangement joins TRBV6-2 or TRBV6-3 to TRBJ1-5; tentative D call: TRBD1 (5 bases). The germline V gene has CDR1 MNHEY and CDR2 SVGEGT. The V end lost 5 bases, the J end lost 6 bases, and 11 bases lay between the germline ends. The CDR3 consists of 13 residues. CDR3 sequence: CASSQGWGQPQHF. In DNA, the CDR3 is TGTGCCAGCAGTCAGGGTTGGGGTCAGCCCCAGCATTTT.

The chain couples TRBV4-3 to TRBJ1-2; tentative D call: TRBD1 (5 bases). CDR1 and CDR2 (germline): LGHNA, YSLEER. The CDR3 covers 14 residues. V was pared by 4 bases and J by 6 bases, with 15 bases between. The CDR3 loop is CASSPLVGVDGYTF. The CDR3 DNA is TGCGCCAGCAGCCCCCTCGTAGGGGTCGATGGCTACACCTTC.

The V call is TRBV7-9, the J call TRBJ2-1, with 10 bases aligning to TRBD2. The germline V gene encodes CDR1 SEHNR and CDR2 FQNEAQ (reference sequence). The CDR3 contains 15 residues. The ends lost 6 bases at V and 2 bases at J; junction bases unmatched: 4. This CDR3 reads CASSRLAGPYNEQFF. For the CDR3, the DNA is TGTGCCAGCAGTCGACTAGCGGGCCCCTACAATGAGCAGTTCTTC.

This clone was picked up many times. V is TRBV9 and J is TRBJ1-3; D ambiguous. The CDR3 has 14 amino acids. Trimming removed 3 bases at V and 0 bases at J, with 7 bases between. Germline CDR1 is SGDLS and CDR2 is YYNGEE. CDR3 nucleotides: TGTGCCAGCAGCGCGGTCGACTCTGGAAACACCATATATTTT. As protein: CASSAVDSGNTIYF.

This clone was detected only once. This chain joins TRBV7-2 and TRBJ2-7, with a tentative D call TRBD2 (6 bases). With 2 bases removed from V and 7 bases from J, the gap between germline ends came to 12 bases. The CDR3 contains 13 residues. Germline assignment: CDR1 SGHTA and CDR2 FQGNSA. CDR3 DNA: TGTGCCAGCAGCTTAACGATGGGGAGGGAGCAGTACTTC. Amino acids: CASSLTMGREQYF.

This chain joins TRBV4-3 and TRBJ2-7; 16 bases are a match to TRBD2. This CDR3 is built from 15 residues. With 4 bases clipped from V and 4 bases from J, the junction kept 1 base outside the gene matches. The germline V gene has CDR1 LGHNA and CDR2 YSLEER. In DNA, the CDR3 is TGCGCCAGCAGCCCGGGACTAGCGGGAGGGTACGAGCAGTACTTC. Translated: CASSPGLAGGYEQYF.

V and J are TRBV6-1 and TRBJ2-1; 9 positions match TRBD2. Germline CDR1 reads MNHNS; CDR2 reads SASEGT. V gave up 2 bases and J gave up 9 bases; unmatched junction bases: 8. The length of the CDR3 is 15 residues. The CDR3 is CASSELGGRAIEQFF. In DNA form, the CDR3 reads TGTGCCAGCAGTGAATTGGGCGGGAGGGCCATTGAGCAGTTCTTC.

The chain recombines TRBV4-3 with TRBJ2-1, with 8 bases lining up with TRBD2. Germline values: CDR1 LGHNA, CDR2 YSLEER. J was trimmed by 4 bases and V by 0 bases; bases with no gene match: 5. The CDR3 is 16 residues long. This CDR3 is CASSQDGSGAYNEQFF. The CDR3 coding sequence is TGCGCCAGCAGCCAAGACGGTAGCGGGGCTTACAATGAGCAGTTCTTC.

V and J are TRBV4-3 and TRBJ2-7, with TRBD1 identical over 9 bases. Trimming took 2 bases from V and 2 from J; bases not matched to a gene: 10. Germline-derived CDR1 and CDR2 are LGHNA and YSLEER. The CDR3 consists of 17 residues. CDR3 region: CASSQSHRGRGAYEQYF. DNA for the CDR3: TGCGCCAGCAGCCAATCGCACAGGGGGCGCGGGGCCTACGAGCAGTACTTC.

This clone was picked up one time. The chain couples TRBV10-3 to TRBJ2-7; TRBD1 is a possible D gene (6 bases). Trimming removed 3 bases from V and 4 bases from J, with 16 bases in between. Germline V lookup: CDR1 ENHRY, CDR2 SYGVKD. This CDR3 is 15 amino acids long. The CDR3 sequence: CAISDSQGNLYEQYF. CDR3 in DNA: TGTGCCATCAGTGACTCCCAGGGGAATTTATACGAGCAGTACTTC.

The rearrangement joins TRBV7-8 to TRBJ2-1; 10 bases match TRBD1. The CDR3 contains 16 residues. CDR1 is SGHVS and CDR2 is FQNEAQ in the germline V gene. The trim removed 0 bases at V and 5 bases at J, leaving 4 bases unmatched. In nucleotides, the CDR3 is TGTGCCAGCAGCTTAGCCGACAGGGGGCTACACAATGAGCAGTTCTTC. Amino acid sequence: CASSLADRGLHNEQFF. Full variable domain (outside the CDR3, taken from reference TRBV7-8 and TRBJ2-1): GAGVSQSPRYKVAKRGQDVALRCDPISGHVSLFWYQQALGQGPEFLTYFQNEAQLDKSGLPSDRFFAERPEGSVSTLKIQRTQQEDSAVYLCASSLADRGLHNEQFFGPGTRLTVL.

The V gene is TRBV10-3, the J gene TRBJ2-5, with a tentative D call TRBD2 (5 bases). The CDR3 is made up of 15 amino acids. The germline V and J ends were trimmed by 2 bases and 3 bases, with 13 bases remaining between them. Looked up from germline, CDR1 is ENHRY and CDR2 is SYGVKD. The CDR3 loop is CAISEGSLAEETQYF. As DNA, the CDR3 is TGTGCCATCAGTGAGGGTAGTCTAGCTGAAGAGACCCAGTACTTC.

CDR3 bases: TGTGCCAGCAGTCCCGACTGGTACTACGAGCAGTACTTC. Amino acid sequence: CASSPDWYYEQYF. The chain combines TRBV27 with TRBJ2-7, with unresolved D. The CDR3 totals 13 residues. V lost 5 bases, J lost 3 bases, and 11 bases lay in between. Germline V gives CDR1 MNHEY, CDR2 SMNVEV (reference sequence).

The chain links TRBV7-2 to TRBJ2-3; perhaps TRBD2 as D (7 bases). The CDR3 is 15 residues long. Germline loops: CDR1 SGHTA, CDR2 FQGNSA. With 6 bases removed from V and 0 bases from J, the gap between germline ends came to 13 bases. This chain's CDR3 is CASRLRGGSTDTQYF. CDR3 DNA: TGTGCCAGCAGGCTAAGGGGGGGCAGCACAGATACGCAGTATTTT. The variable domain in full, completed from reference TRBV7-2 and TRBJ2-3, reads GAGVSQSPSNKVTEKGKDVELRCDPISGHTALYWYRQSLGQGLEFLIYFQGNSAPDKSGLPSDRFSAERTGGSVSTLTIQRTQQEDSAVYLCASRLRGGSTDTQYFGPGTRLTVL.

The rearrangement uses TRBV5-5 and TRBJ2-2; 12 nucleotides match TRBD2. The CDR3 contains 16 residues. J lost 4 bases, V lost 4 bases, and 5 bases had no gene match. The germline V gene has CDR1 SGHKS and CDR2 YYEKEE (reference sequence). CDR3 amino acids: CASSPRLAGVTGELFF. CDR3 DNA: TGTGCCAGCAGCCCCAGACTAGCGGGAGTCACCGGGGAGCTGTTTTTT.

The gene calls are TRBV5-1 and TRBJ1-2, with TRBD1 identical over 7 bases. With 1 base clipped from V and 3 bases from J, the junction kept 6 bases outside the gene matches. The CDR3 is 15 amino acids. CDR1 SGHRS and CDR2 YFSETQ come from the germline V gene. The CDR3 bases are TGCGCCAGCAGCTTGAATGGAGGGGGCGACTATGGCTACACCTTC. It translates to CASSLNGGGDYGYTF. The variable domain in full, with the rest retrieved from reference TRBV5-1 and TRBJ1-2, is KAGVTQTPRYLIKTRGQQVTLSCSPISGHRSVSWYQQTPGQGLQFLFEYFSETQRNKGNFPGRFSGRQFSNSRSEMNVSTLELGDSALYLCASSLNGGGDYGYTFGSGTRLTVV.

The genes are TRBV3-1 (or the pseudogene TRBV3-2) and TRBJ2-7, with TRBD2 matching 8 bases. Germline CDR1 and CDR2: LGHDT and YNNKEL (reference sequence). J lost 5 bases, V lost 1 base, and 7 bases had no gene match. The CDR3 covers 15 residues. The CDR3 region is CASSQGPAGAHEQYF. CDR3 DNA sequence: TGTGCCAGCAGCCAAGGCCCAGCGGGAGCCCACGAGCAGTACTTC.

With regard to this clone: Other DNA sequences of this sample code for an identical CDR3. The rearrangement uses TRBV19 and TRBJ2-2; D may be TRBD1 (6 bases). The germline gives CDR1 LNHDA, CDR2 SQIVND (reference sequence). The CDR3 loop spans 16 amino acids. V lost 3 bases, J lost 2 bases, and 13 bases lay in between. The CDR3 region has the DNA TGTGCCAGTAGTATCTTGGGGGCAGCCAACACCGGGGAGCTGTTTTTT. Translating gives CASSILGAANTGELFF.

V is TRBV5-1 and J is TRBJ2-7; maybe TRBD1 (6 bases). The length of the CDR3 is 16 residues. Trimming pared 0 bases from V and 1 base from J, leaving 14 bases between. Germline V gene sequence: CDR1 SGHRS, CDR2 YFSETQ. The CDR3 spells CASSLGNRDRSYEQYF. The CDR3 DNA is TGCGCCAGCAGCTTGGGGAACAGGGACCGGTCCTACGAGCAGTACTTC.